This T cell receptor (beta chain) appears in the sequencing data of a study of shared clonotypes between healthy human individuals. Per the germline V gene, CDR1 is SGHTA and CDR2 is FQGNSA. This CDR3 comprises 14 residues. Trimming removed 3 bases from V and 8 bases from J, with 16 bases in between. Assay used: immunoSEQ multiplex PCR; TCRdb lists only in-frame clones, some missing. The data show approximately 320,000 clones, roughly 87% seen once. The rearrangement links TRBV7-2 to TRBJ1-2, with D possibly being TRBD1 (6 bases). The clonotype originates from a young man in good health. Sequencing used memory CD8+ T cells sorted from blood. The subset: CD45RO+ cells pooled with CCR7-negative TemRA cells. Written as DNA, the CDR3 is TGTGCCAGCAGCTTGTCCCAGGGGACGTGGGGCTACACCTTC. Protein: CASSLSQGTWGYTF.